Sequencing of this TCR beta chain was carried out in a study of T cell responses to AZD1222 COVID-19 vaccine. Overall study findings and caveats: Vaccine-related CD4 TCRs covered spike, predominating at 160-218 and 743-854. Repertoires were collected only later (after the peak T cell response had occurred). Reports indicate that nearly half of spike-specific TCRs are directed at unmutated variant regions.

Clones were read by immunoSEQ multiplex PCR, and TCRdb kept only the in-frame ones, dropping some. The sample holds some 110,000 clones; 90% are singletons and the top ten take around 7.6%. The CDR3 has 14 amino acids. Trimming took 0 bases from V and 0 from J, leaving 3 bases between them. Germline CDR1 and CDR2: MNHEY and SVGAGI. For this clone: Its target is not known.

The rearrangement links TRBV6-5 to TRBJ1-3; D is unresolved. The source was peripheral blood, collected 28 days after the second AZD1222 dose. The receptor comes from an adult who received the AZD1222 COVID-19 vaccine. The CDR3 here is CASSYSDSGNTIYF. In DNA, the CDR3 is TGTGCCAGCAGTTACTCGGACTCTGGAAACACCATATATTTT.